This section outlines one T cell receptor beta chain sequence together with its context. Its target is unknown. The sample comes from a study of cytomegalovirus exposure and HLA in healthy donors. Study-wide points: Accounts indicate the classifier identified cytomegalovirus status with strong specificity and sensitivity. While the bulk of TCR sequences proved rare, some public TCRs turned up in many donors. It was 164 TCR beta chains that were listed as cytomegalovirus-associated.

Separation from the roughly 600-subject first cohort characterized the roughly 110-subject validation cohort, to which the donors belonged. The method was immunoSEQ multiplex PCR; TCRdb's version includes in-frame clones alone and lacks a portion of them. The data show 120,000 or so clones, more than 85% seen once. V was pared by 5 bases and J by 5 bases, with 8 bases of the junction left unmatched. Germline CDR1 is SGHTA and CDR2 is FQGNSA. The CDR3 covers 14 residues. The chain uses TRBV7-2 and TRBJ1-1; 7 positions agree with TRBD1. What was sequenced was PBMCs. This clonotype originated in a man aged 18 to 29 in good health and CMV-seropositive. CDR3 residues: CASSPLPGGTEAFF. In DNA, the CDR3 is TGTGCCAGCAGCCCACTCCCAGGGGGGACTGAAGCTTTCTTT.